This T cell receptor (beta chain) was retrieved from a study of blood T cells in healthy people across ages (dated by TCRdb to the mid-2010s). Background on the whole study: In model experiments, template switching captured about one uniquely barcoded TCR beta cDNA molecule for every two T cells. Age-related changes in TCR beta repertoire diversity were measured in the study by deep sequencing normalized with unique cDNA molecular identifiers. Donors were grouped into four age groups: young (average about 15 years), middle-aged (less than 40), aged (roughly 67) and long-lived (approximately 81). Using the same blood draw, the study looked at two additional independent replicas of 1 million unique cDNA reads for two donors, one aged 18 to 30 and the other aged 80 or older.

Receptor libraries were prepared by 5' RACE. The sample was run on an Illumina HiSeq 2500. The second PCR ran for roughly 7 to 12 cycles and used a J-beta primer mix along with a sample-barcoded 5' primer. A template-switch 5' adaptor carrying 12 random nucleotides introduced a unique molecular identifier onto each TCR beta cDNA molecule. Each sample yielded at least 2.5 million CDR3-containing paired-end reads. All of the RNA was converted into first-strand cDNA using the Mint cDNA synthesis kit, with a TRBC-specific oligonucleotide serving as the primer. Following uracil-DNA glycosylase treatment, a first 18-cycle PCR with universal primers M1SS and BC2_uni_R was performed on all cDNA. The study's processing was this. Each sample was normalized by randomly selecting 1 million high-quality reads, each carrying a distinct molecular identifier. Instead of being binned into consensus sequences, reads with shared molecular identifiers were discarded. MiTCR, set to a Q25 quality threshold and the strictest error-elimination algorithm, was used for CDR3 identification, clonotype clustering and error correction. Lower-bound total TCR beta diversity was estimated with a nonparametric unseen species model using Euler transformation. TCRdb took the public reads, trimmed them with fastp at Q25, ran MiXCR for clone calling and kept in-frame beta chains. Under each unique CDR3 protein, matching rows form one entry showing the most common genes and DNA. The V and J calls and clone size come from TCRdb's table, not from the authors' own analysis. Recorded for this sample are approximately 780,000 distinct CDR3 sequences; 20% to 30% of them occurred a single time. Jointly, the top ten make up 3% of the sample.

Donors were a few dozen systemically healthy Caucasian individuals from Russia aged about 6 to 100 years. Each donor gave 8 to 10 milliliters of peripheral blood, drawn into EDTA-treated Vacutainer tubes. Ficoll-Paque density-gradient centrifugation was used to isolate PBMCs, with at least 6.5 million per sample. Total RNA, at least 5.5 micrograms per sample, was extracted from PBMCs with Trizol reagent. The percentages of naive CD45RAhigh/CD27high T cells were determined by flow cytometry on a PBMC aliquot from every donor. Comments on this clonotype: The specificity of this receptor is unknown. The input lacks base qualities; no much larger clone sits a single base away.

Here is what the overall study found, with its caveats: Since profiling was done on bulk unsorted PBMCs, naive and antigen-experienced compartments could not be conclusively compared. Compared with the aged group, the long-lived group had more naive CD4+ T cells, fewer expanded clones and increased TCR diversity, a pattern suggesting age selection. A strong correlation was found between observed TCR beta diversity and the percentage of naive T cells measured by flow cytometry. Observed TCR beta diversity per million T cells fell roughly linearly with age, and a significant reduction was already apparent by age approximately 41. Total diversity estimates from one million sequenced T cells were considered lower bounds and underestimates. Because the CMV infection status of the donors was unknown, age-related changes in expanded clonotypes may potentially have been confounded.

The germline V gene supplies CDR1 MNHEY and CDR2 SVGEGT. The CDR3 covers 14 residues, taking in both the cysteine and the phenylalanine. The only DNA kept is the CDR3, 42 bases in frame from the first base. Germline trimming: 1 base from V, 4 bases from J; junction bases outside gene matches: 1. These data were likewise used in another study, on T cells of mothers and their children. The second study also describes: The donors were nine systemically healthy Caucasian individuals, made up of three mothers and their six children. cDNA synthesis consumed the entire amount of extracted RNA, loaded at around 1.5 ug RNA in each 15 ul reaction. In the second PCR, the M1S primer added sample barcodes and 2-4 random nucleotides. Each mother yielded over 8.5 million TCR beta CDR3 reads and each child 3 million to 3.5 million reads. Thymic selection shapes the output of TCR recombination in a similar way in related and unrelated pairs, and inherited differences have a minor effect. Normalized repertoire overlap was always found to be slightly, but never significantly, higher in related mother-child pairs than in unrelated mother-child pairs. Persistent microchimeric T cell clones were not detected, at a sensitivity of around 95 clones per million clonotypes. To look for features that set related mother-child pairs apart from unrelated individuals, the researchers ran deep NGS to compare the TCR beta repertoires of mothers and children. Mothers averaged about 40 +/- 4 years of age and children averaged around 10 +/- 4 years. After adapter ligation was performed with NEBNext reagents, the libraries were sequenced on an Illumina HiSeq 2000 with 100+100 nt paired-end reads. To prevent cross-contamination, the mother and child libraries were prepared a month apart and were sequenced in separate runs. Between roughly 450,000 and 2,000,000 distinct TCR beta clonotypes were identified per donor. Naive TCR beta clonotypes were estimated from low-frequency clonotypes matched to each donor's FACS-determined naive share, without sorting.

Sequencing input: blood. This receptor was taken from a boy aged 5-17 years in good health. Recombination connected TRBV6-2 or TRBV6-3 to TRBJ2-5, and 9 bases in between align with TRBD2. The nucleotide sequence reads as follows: TGTGCCAGCAGTTACTTTAGCGGGGGAGAGACCCAGTACTTC. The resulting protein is CASSYFSGGETQYF.